The clone carrying this TCR beta chain has ten or more counts. This record comes from a study of T cells in Graves' hyperthyroidism and ophthalmopathy. Hyperthyroidism was newly diagnosed in patients aged 18 to 65 (duration under 2 months). Regions amplified from RNA transcripts were the TCR beta CDR3 regions. The HTBI primer set served for first-round RT-PCR of the TCR CDR3. TCRdb processed the multiplex PCR reads anew with MiXCR; each CDR3 protein has one entry. The sample records a few hundred thousand distinct CDR3 sequences, 15% being singletons. The CDR3 is made up of 18 amino acids. The V gene lost 5 bases and the J gene lost 0 bases, with 17 bases spanning the gap. Looked up from germline, CDR1 is MNHNS and CDR2 is SASEGT.

This chain joins TRBV6-1 and TRBJ2-6; a possible D gene is TRBD2 (5 bases). Sequenced sample: blood. This clonotype originated in a woman between 50 and 59 years old with Graves' hyperthyroidism that later progressed to Graves' ophthalmopathy. The CDR3 loop is CASSPRPGRISGANVLTF. The CDR3, as DNA: TGTGCCAGCAGTCCTCGTCCTGGGAGAATCTCTGGGGCCAACGTCCTGACTTTC.